The entry below gives a single TCR beta chain sequence along with its context. With a J-beta primer mix and a sample-barcoded 5' primer, a second PCR ran about 6 to 11 cycles. Using its own MiXCR run on the 5' RACE reads, TCRdb lists one record per CDR3 protein. The sample consists of around 650,000 distinct CDR3 sequences, around 43% of them appearing once. This sample was taken from a study of blood T cells in healthy people across ages. The ends were cut back, 2 bases at V and 2 bases at J, with 12 bases in the middle. The CDR3 runs to 15 residues. The germline V gene has CDR1 SGHTA and CDR2 FQGTGA.

This sequence originates from an elderly man in good health. The sequencing sample was made of blood. The chain has TRBV7-3 and TRBJ2-5, with unresolved D. The CDR3 nucleotides are TGTGCCAGCAGCTTAGGGGTCGGGTCACAAGAGACCCAGTACTTC. Translating gives CASSLGVGSQETQYF.